This T cell receptor (beta chain) derives from a study of CD8+CD57+ T cells in acquired aplastic anemia. Study details: DNA from sorted CD4+ and CD8+ cells averaged 3.2 ug. Healthy donors gave 9.5 million to 12 million reads on average for CD4+ cells.

Genomic DNA provided the template from which TCR beta VDJ and CDR3 profiles were obtained. TCRdb used MiXCR to reprocess the reads, holding one entry per CDR3 protein. The table records 400,000 to 500,000 distinct CDR3 sequences, roughly 68% of them present only once. Germline values: CDR1 SGHTA, CDR2 FQGTGA. The length of the CDR3 is 12 residues. About this clonotype: Antigen unknown. An end of the junction differs from the germline gene, which may be a read error.

Study-level findings and limits: In CD8+ cells, Simpson's diversity showed no significant difference between patients and controls.

The material sequenced was sorted CD4+, CD8+, or CD8+CD57+ T cells (not recorded which) from PBMCs. This clonotype was sampled from a human donor in good health, serving as a control. The chain has TRBV7-3 and TRBJ1-2; 8 nucleotides line up with TRBD1. In nucleotides, the CDR3 is TGTGCCAGCGGATCTCCGGGACAGGTGGAACAATTC. Amino acids: CASGSPGQVEQF.